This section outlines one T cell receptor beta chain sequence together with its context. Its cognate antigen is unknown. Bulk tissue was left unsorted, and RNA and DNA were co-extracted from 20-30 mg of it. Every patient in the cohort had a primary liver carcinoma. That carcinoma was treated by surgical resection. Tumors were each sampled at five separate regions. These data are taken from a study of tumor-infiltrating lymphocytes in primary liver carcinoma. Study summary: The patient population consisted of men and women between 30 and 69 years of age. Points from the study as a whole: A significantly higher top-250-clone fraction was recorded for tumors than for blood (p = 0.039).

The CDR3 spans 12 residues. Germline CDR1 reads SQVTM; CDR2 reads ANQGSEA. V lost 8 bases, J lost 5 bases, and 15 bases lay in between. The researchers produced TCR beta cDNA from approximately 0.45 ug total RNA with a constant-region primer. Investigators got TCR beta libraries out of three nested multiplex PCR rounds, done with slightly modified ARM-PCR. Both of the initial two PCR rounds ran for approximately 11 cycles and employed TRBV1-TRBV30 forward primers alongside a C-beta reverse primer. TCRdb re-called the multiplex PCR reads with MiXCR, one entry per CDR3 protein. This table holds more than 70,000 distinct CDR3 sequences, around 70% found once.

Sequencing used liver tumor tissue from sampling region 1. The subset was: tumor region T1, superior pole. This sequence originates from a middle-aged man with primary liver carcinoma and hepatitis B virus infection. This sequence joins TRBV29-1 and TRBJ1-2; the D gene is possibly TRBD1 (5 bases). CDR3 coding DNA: TGCAGCATTGGGGCAGGCACTTATGGCTACACCTTC. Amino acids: CSIGAGTYGYTF. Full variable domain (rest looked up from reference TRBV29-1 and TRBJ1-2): SAVISQKPSRDICQRGTSLTIQCQVDSQVTMMFWYRQQPGQSLTLIATANQGSEATYESGFVIDKFPISRPNLTFSTLTVSNMSPEDSSIYLCSIGAGTYGYTFGSGTRLTVV.